These T cell receptor beta chains were read from a single sample in a study of technical replicates of blood from a few donors. Generated by immunoSEQ multiplex PCR, the TCRdb table keeps only in-frame clones and is missing some. This table has about 85,000 clones, 90% to 95% appearing once. The sequencing sample was made of T cells isolated from PBMCs. The receptors were gathered from a human donor in good health. Each CDR3 is given with its conserved first and last residue. D genes are given only for firm matches. Not every row has a clone size; where given, it reads once, few, many or a size class.

TRBJ1-2 | TRBV27 | NA | NA | CASSPRQFGYTF | TGTGCCAGCAGCCCTAGACAGTTTGGCTACACCTTC
TRBJ1-1 | TRBV28 | NA | NA | CATASGTEAFF | TGTGCCACCGCGTCCGGGACTGAAGCTTTCTTT
TRBJ2-1 | TRBV4-2 | NA | NA | CASSQAQGGLSYNEQFF | TGTGCCAGCAGCCAAGCTCAAGGGGGTCTGTCCTACAATGAGCAGTTCTTC
TRBJ2-2 | TRBV6-7 | NA | NA | CASTPKHTGELFF | TGTGCCAGCACGCCCAAGCACACCGGGGAGCTGTTTTTT
TRBJ2-5 | TRBV7-2 | NA | NA | CASSLKETQYF | TGTGCCAGCAGCCTAAAAGAGACCCAGTACTTC
TRBJ2-1 | TRBV6-5 | NA | NA | CASSSPLEQFF | TGTGCCAGCAGTAGCCCACTTGAGCAGTTCTTC
TRBJ2-7 | TRBV5-6 | TRBD1 | NA | CASRPGTGYFEQYF | TGTGCCAGCAGACCCGGGACAGGGTATTTCGAGCAGTACTTC
TRBJ2-3 | TRBV2 | TRBD1 | NA | CASTGTGSSTDTQYF | TGTGCCAGCACAGGGACAGGGTCTAGCACAGATACGCAGTATTTT
TRBJ1-5 | TRBV5-5 | NA | once | CASSLEWELDQPQHF | TGTGCCAGCAGCTTGGAGTGGGAGTTAGATCAGCCCCAGCATTTT
TRBJ1-1 | TRBV10-3 | NA | NA | CAISGTNTEAFF | TGTGCCATCAGTGGCACAAACACTGAAGCTTTCTTT
TRBJ1-1 | TRBV2 | TRBD1 | NA | CASSDWDREINTEAFF | TGTGCCAGCAGTGATTGGGACAGGGAGATCAACACTGAAGCTTTCTTT
TRBJ2-7 | TRBV4-1 | TRBD2 | NA | CASSQFSGSSYEQYF | TGCGCCAGCAGCCAATTTAGCGGGAGCTCCTACGAGCAGTACTTC
TRBJ2-7 | TRBV14 | NA | once | CASSQDLYEQYF | TGTGCCAGCAGCCAAGATCTCTACGAGCAGTACTTC
TRBJ2-5 | TRBV25-1 | TRBD2 | NA | CASSESSGRVIGETQYF | TGTGCCAGCAGTGAGTCTAGCGGGAGAGTTATAGGAGAGACCCAGTACTTC
TRBJ2-6 | TRBV6-5 | NA | NA | CASSYDTGTGANVLTF | TGTGCCAGCAGTTACGATACAGGGACTGGGGCCAACGTCCTGACTTTC
TRBJ1-5 | TRBV27 | NA | NA | CASSLFRGDQPQHF | TGTGCCAGCAGTTTATTTCGGGGGGATCAGCCCCAGCATTTT
TRBJ1-5 | TRBV6-4 | TRBD1 | NA | CASSEGTGNQPQHF | TGTGCCAGCAGTGAGGGGACAGGTAATCAGCCCCAGCATTTT
TRBJ1-4 | TRBV29-1 | TRBD1 | NA | CSARQGGNEKLFF | TGCAGCGCAAGACAGGGAGGAAATGAAAAACTGTTTTTT
TRBJ1-3 | TRBV5-1 | NA | NA | CASGGGEGGNTIYF | TGCGCCAGCGGAGGAGGGGAAGGTGGAAACACCATATATTTT
TRBJ2-1 | TRBV7-9 | TRBD2 | NA | CASSLGSGAGVYNEQFF | TGTGCCAGCAGCTTAGGGTCTGGAGCGGGAGTTTATAATGAGCAGTTCTTC
TRBJ1-5 | TRBV19 | TRBD1 | NA | CASCRGRGVNQPQHF | TGTGCCAGTTGCAGGGGGCGCGGGGTCAATCAGCCCCAGCATTTT
TRBJ2-3 | TRBV7-8 | TRBD1 | NA | CASRKDRARADTQYF | TGTGCCAGCAGAAAGGACAGGGCCAGGGCAGATACGCAGTATTTT
TRBJ1-2 | TRBV4-1 | NA | NA | CASSRLGGPQGYTF | TGCGCCAGCAGCCGCCTCGGAGGGCCCCAAGGCTACACCTTC
TRBJ2-7 | TRBV5-1 | NA | NA | CASSESYEQYF | TGCGCCAGCTCTGAGAGTTACGAGCAGTACTTC
TRBJ2-7 | TRBV27 | TRBD2 | NA | CASSLREGYEQYF | TGTGCCAGCAGTTTACGGGAGGGCTACGAGCAGTACTTC
TRBJ2-1 | TRBV19 | TRBD1 | NA | CASIPRDRAYNEQFF | TGTGCCAGTATCCCCCGGGACAGGGCCTACAATGAGCAGTTCTTC
TRBJ1-1 | TRBV6-5 | NA | NA | CASSLTLGLPATEAFF | TGTGCCAGCAGTTTAACTCTTGGACTCCCAGCCACTGAAGCTTTCTTT
TRBJ2-7 | TRBV19 | NA | NA | CASSIRKEAGLSYEQYF | TGTGCCAGTAGTATAAGGAAAGAGGCAGGGCTCTCCTACGAGCAGTACTTC
TRBJ2-1 | TRBV6-5 | NA | NA | CASSSGLPSLNEQFF | TGTGCCAGCAGTTCGGGACTTCCTTCCCTCAATGAGCAGTTCTTC
TRBJ2-1 | TRBV6-1 | TRBD2 | NA | CASSELAGTYNEQFF | TGTGCCAGCAGCGAACTAGCGGGAACCTACAATGAGCAGTTCTTC
TRBJ2-7 | TRBV6-5 | NA | NA | CASSYGQTSGEQYF | TGTGCCAGCAGTTACGGACAGACAAGTGGCGAGCAGTACTTC
TRBJ2-7 | TRBV19 | TRBD2 | NA | CASSIWASGTLYEQYF | TGTGCCAGTAGTATTTGGGCTAGCGGGACCCTCTACGAGCAGTACTTC
TRBJ2-1 | TRBV7-6 | NA | NA | CASSLDRNEQFF | TGTGCCAGCAGCTTAGACAGAAATGAGCAGTTCTTC
TRBJ2-1 | TRBV10-1 | TRBD2 | NA | CATSLAGGRNEQFF | TGCGCCACCAGCCTAGCGGGAGGCCGCAATGAGCAGTTCTTC
TRBJ2-1 | TRBV4-1 | NA | NA | CASSQALDRGFNEQFF | TGCGCCAGCAGCCAAGCCCTTGATAGAGGTTTCAATGAGCAGTTCTTC
TRBJ1-1 | TRBV9 | TRBD1 | NA | CASSMTGYTEAFF | TGTGCCAGCAGCATGACAGGGTACACTGAAGCTTTCTTT
TRBJ2-7 | TRBV7-7 | TRBD1 | once | CASSSRQGNEQYF | TGTGCTAGCAGCTCTAGACAGGGGAACGAGCAGTACTTC
TRBJ1-5 | TRBV7-2 | NA | NA | CASSPMADYSNQPQHF | TGTGCCAGCAGCCCGATGGCAGATTATAGCAATCAGCCCCAGCATTTT
TRBJ2-1 | TRBV4-2 | TRBD1 | NA | CASSQVGQGDNEQFF | TGTGCCAGCAGCCAAGTTGGACAGGGAGACAATGAGCAGTTCTTC
TRBJ2-3 | TRBV7-3 | NA | NA | CASSLLKDSSTDTQYF | TGTGCCAGCAGCTTGCTAAAGGACAGTAGCACAGATACGCAGTATTTT
TRBJ2-1 | TRBV19 | TRBD2 | NA | CASSLILLASYNEQFF | TGTGCCAGTAGTCTCATCCTACTAGCGTCATACAATGAGCAGTTCTTC
TRBJ2-2 | TRBV21-1 | NA | once | CASSKTLGRGTERTGELFF | TGTGCCAGCAGCAAGACGCTCGGGAGGGGGACAGAAAGAACCGGGGAGCTGTTTTTT
TRBJ1-2 | TRBV30 | NA | NA | CAWTTGRNYGYTF | TGTGCCTGGACCACAGGCAGGAACTATGGCTACACCTTC
TRBJ1-5 | TRBV30 | TRBD1 | NA | CAWGTGVQPQHF | TGTGCCTGGGGGACAGGGGTGCAGCCCCAGCATTTT
TRBJ2-7 | TRBV5-4 | TRBD1 | NA | CASSLAGQGVYEQYF | TGTGCCAGCAGCTTGGCTGGACAGGGGGTCTACGAGCAGTACTTC
TRBJ1-1 | TRBV11-3 | NA | once | CASSFLQRGGNTEAFF | TGTGCCAGCAGCTTTCTACAACGGGGAGGGAACACTGAAGCTTTCTTT
TRBJ2-5 | TRBV11-3 | NA | NA | CASSSRETMEETQYF | TGTGCCAGCAGTTCCCGGGAGACAATGGAAGAGACCCAGTACTTC
TRBJ2-3 | TRBV28 | NA | NA | CASSLHSGLTQYF | TGTGCCAGCAGTTTACATAGTGGACTAACGCAGTATTTT